This T cell receptor beta chain emerged from a study of T cell responses to AZD1222 COVID-19 vaccine (dated by TCRdb to the early 2020s). Notes on the research overall: A total of more than 230 trial participants underwent TCR sequencing, of whom approximately 210 received two doses of AZD1222 and about 26 received two doses of the MenACWY control vaccine. Enrollment into the trials was organized by age into subgroups of 18-55, 56-69 and 70-plus years, and those subgroups contained roughly 150, 30 and 60 TCR-sequenced participants, respectively.

The CDR3 regions of human TCRbeta chains were analyzed by immunosequencing. The paper's data handling went like this. Repertoire TCRs were checked for matches against a reference library of SARS-CoV-2-specific TCRs that had been generated using the MIRA antigen-specificity platform. Breadth was defined as the fraction of unique TCRs that were SARS-CoV-2-associated, and depth was defined as the fraction of total T cells that were SARS-CoV-2-associated. Using the MIRA data, each spike-specific TCR was mapped to the spike region that the TCR reacts to and placed in a CD4 or CD8 class. Log10-transformed breadth and depth values were compared by one-way ANOVA with Sidak's multiple comparisons tests. What TCRdb holds here is the immuneACCESS table cut down to in-frame rearrangements. Part of the clones is not present; checked against another copy, under half of the missing clones reflect an unresolved V gene, and the others are unexplained. From that table come the V and J calls and clone size; the DNA was used to work out D and trimming. The sample table holds about 120,000 clones, of which 70% to 90% were seen once. 3% to 4% of the sample goes to the ten largest clones.

V lost 5 bases and J lost 7 bases; the stretch between them is 14 bases long. Via the germline V gene, CDR1 is WSHSY and CDR2 SAAADI. CDR3 length: 14 amino acids, cysteine to phenylalanine. The only DNA kept is the CDR3, 42 bases in frame from the first base. Results and caveats for the whole study, not just this receptor: No day 14 peak-response samples were available, so repertoires were characterized only after the peak T cell response. Conclusions about previously exposed vaccinees are limited because only six or seven AZD1222 recipients were SARS-CoV-2 seropositive at baseline. Participants were mostly white British and included more females than males, and it was suggested by the authors that clonal diversity may have been underestimated. The vaccine-associated CD4 TCRs covered the entire spike protein, and the dominant responses fell in regions 160-218 and 743-854. In the small 56-69-year group, the increase in depth fell short of significance, most likely because of low power. Epitopes outside the regions mutated in the B.1.351 and B.1.1.7 variants were reportedly recognized by nearly half of the unique spike-specific TCRs. After two AZD1222 doses, both the breadth and the depth of spike-specific TCRs were significantly higher than at day 0 and than in MenACWY recipients.

The time point label of this sample denotes: baseline before first vaccination. The treatment or condition label for this specimen denotes: meningococcal conjugate vaccine given as trial control. Vaccinee samples came from UK trials COV001 and COV002, including a single-blind randomized controlled phase 2/3 trial of AZD1222 (ChAdOx1 nCoV-19) in healthy adults. For TCRbeta chain sequencing, PBMC samples were collected from trial participants at day 0 and at day 28 after the second dose. Note on this clone: Which antigen it targets is not known. No base quality values were provided; no much bigger clone lies one nucleotide off.

Recombination connected TRBV10-2 to TRBJ2-2; the D region possibly corresponds to TRBD2 (7 bases align). The sequence derives from an adult in good health. The sample in question was peripheral blood, obtained on day 0 of MenACWY control vaccination. CDR3 loop: CASSSRGPGGELFF. The DNA sequence follows: TGCGCCAGCAGTTCGCGGGGGCCTGGCGGGGAGCTGTTTTTT.